The 21 T cell receptor beta chains below all came from one sample that was sequenced in a study of shared clonotypes between healthy human individuals. Produced via immunoSEQ multiplex PCR; TCRdb's table is partial and in-frame only. In the table there are about a million clones, 60% to 85% of which are singletons. The sequencing input was memory CD4+ T cells sorted from blood. Subset described: CD45RA-negative fraction. These receptors originate from a man aged 18 to 35 in good health.

V is TRBV6-5 and J is TRBJ1-5, with 9 bases fitting TRBD1. J was trimmed by 9 bases and V by 5 bases; bases with no gene match: 11. Germline CDR1 is MNHEY and CDR2 is SVGAGI. This CDR3 region has 15 residues. Written as DNA, the CDR3 is TGTGCCAGCAGTCCTGGAGGACAGGGGACGGGGCCCCAGCATTTT. This encodes CASSPGGQGTGPQHF.

J is TRBJ2-2 and V is TRBV5-1; D gene unclear. The CDR3 runs 13 residues. Trimming shortened V by 0 bases and J by 5 bases, and 5 bases separated the two germline ends. Germline values: CDR1 SGHRS, CDR2 YFSETQ. The CDR3 DNA is TGCGCCAGCAGCTTGGCCCCTACCGGGGAGCTGTTTTTT. It encodes CASSLAPTGELFF.

The chain combines TRBV30 with TRBJ1-5; D remains ambiguous. V lost 0 bases to trimming and J lost 5 bases, with 8 bases between them. CDR1 and CDR2 (germline): GTSNPN, SVGIG (reference sequence). This CDR3 region has 13 residues. For the CDR3, the DNA is TGTGCCTGGAGTGTCAATTCTTATCAGCCCCAGCATTTT. It specifies CAWSVNSYQPQHF.

This clone came up a few times. This chain links TRBV29-1 with TRBJ1-1, with D hard to call. V lost 2 bases to trimming and J lost 0 bases, with 7 bases between them. The CDR3 extends over 13 amino acids. From germline, CDR1 is SQVTM and CDR2 ANQGSEA. CDR3 nucleotides: TGCAGCGTTGAACCGGCTATGAACACTGAAGCTTTCTTT. Translated: CSVEPAMNTEAFF. The full variable domain, its missing parts supplied by reference TRBV29-1 and TRBJ1-1, is SAVISQKPSRDICQRGTSLTIQCQVDSQVTMMFWYRQQPGQSLTLIATANQGSEATYESGFVIDKFPISRPNLTFSTLTVSNMSPEDSSIYLCSVEPAMNTEAFFGQGTRLTVV.

V and J are TRBV10-1 and TRBJ2-7; unclear D gene. CDR3 size: 15 residues. Trimming pared 7 bases from V and 6 bases from J, leaving 22 bases between. Germline values: CDR1 WNHNN, CDR2 SYGVQD (reference sequence). CDR3 in DNA: TGCGCCAGCAATCCCTGGGCGGTTTCCATCGGCGAGCAGTACTTC. Translation gives CASNPWAVSIGEQYF.

This chain joins TRBV5-1 and TRBJ2-1, with D possibly TRBD1 on 6 matching bases. The CDR3 extends over 14 amino acids. V lost 0 bases and J 4 bases, leaving 8 bases between the germline ends. The V gene's germline CDR1 is SGHRS and CDR2 YFSETQ. The CDR3 nucleotides read TGCGCCAGCAGCTTGGGACAGGATTACAATGAGCAGTTCTTC. Protein: CASSLGQDYNEQFF. The full variable domain, in which reference TRBV5-1 and TRBJ2-1 provide the parts outside the CDR3, is KAGVTQTPRYLIKTRGQQVTLSCSPISGHRSVSWYQQTPGQGLQFLFEYFSETQRNKGNFPGRFSGRQFSNSRSEMNVSTLELGDSALYLCASSLGQDYNEQFFGPGTRLTVL.

With respect to this clone: One end of the junction fails to match germline, which may point to a read error. This specimen includes other DNA sequences encoding the same CDR3. The chain links TRBV10-3 to TRBJ1-1; no clear D gene. Germline V gives CDR1 ENHRY, CDR2 SYGVKD. There are 12 residues in the CDR3. The CDR3, as DNA: TGTGCCATCAGTTCTTTTTACCCTGAGGCTTTCTTT. This translates into CAISSFYPEAFF.

This chain connects TRBV6-5 to TRBJ1-1; D possibly corresponds to TRBD1 (5 bases). The CDR3 extends over 13 amino acids. Germline V gene lookup returns CDR1 MNHEY and CDR2 SVGAGI. Trimming stripped 6 bases from V and 3 bases from J, with 11 bases between. CDR3 amino acids: CASRRWGDTEAFF. For the CDR3, the DNA is TGTGCCAGCAGGAGATGGGGGGACACTGAAGCTTTCTTT.

The chain combines TRBV27 with TRBJ2-7; a possible D gene is TRBD1 (5 bases). Germline V lookup: CDR1 MNHEY, CDR2 SMNVEV (reference sequence). The CDR3 has 14 residues. Trimming took off 5 bases at V and 3 bases at J, with 14 bases between the two ends. The CDR3: CASSKGQSYYEQYF. Here the CDR3 DNA reads TGTGCCAGCAGTAAGGGGCAGAGTTACTACGAGCAGTACTTC.

The chain joins TRBV27 to TRBJ2-2; 10 positions match TRBD2. V shed 2 bases and J 3 bases; nucleotides not matched to a gene: 12. Germline V CDR1 and CDR2: MNHEY, SMNVEV (reference sequence). This CDR3 is 19 amino acids long. CDR3 in amino acids: CASSLKGPAGGLDTGELFF. The CDR3 bases are TGTGCCAGCAGTTTAAAGGGTCCAGCGGGGGGGCTCGACACCGGGGAGCTGTTTTTT.

The genes are TRBV4-3 and TRBJ2-7, with TRBD2 identical over 13 bases. Germline CDR1 and CDR2: LGHNA and YSLEER. V was clipped by 8 bases and J by 2 bases; unmatched bases: 9. There are 16 residues in the CDR3. CDR3 loop: CASGRTSGSRAYEQYF. DNA for the CDR3: TGCGCCAGCGGTAGGACTAGCGGGAGTAGGGCCTACGAGCAGTACTTC.

The V gene is TRBV2, the J gene TRBJ2-7; 8 positions match TRBD2. Germline assignment: CDR1 SNHLY and CDR2 FYNNEI. Trimming cost V 5 bases and J 0 bases; bases outside gene matches: 6. This CDR3 is 15 amino acids long. This CDR3 is CASSPSGGASYEQYF. In nucleotides, the CDR3 is TGTGCCAGCAGTCCAAGCGGGGGCGCCTCCTACGAGCAGTACTTC.

The genes are TRBV7-2 and TRBJ2-3; D possibly corresponds to TRBD1 (6 bases). CDR1 is SGHTA and CDR2 is FQGNSA in the germline V gene. V lost 5 bases, J lost 1 base, and 19 bases lay in between. The CDR3 runs to 17 residues. CDR3 region: CASSGKMRGGRTDTQYF. CDR3 bases: TGTGCCAGCAGCGGAAAAATGAGAGGGGGTCGCACAGATACGCAGTATTTT.

Only one count was recorded for this clone. A much larger clone is a single base away; this may be a read error. This chain uses TRBV7-3 with TRBJ2-3; tentatively, D is TRBD2 (6 bases). V was trimmed by 2 bases and J by 0 bases, leaving 6 bases between them. Germline V gene sequence: CDR1 SGHTA, CDR2 FQGTGA. The CDR3 contains 14 residues. CDR3 nucleotides: TGTGCCAGCAGCTTAGGGACTAGCACAGATACGCAGTATTTT. Protein product: CASSLGTSTDTQYF.

The chain employs TRBV18 and TRBJ2-7; maybe TRBD2 (5 bases). The CDR3 has 14 residues. V gave up 4 bases and J gave up 2 bases, with 12 bases separating them. CDR1 and CDR2 (germline): KGHSH, LQKENI. The CDR3 nucleotides are TGTGCCAGCTCACTTCTCCAGGAGGCCTACGAGCAGTACTTC. It specifies CASSLLQEAYEQYF.

This chain links TRBV21-1 with TRBJ2-7; TRBD1, the D gene given by the table, was not confirmed from the DNA. TRBV21-1 constitutes a pseudogene. The CDR3 length is 15 residues. In DNA, the CDR3 is TGTGCCAGCAGCCCAACTCACAGGGGCTCCTACGAGCAGTACTTC. Its protein is CASSPTHRGSYEQYF.

Regarding this clone: At one boundary the junction diverges from the germline segment, which might be a read error. V gene TRBV7-2 combines with J gene TRBJ2-7; D is undetermined. The CDR3 consists of 13 residues. Germline-derived CDR1 and CDR2 are SGHTA and FQGNSA. The CDR3 sequence is CASSLGPVYEQYF. CDR3 nucleotides: TGTGCCAGCAGTTTAGGTCCGGTATACGAGCAGTACTTC.

This clone was found once. The rearrangement joins TRBV6-5 to TRBJ1-3, with D perhaps matching TRBD1 (6 bases). Per germline, CDR1 MNHEY and CDR2 SVGAGI. With 8 bases removed from V and 2 bases from J, the gap between germline ends came to 10 bases. CDR3 length: 13 residues. CDR3 amino acids: CASARGPGNTIYF. The CDR3, as DNA: TGTGCCAGCGCCAGGGGCCCTGGAAACACCATATATTTT.

The chain carries TRBV5-1 and TRBJ1-5; 7 nucleotides line up with TRBD1. The CDR3 has 14 amino acids. V trimming: 2 bases; J trimming: 4 bases; junction bases outside the gene matches: 3. CDR1 is SGHRS and CDR2 is YFSETQ in the germline V gene. The CDR3 sequence: CASSFQGGNQPQHF. The CDR3 bases are TGCGCCAGCAGCTTCCAGGGGGGAAATCAGCCCCAGCATTTT. Complete variable domain (other parts from reference TRBV5-1 and TRBJ1-5): KAGVTQTPRYLIKTRGQQVTLSCSPISGHRSVSWYQQTPGQGLQFLFEYFSETQRNKGNFPGRFSGRQFSNSRSEMNVSTLELGDSALYLCASSFQGGNQPQHFGDGTRLSIL.

This chain uses TRBV19 with TRBJ1-6; D is ambiguous. CDR1 LNHDA and CDR2 SQIVND come from the germline V gene (reference sequence). Between the trimmed V and J ends, which lost 11 bases and 10 bases, there was a span of 18 bases. The CDR3 sequence is 13 residues long. CDR3: CASHGGGRSPLHF. CDR3 nucleotides: TGTGCCTCACACGGCGGAGGGAGGTCACCCCTCCACTTT.

This clone appeared a few times. The chain couples TRBV30 to TRBJ1-2; TRBD1 aligns across 9 bases. The V segment lost 3 bases and the J segment 4 bases; nucleotides outside the gene matches: 9. Germline CDR1 GTSNPN, CDR2 SVGIG (reference sequence). The CDR3 has 15 amino acids. The CDR3 here is CAWSELGQGSYGYTF. The CDR3 nucleotides read TGTGCCTGGAGCGAACTTGGACAGGGGAGCTATGGCTACACCTTC.